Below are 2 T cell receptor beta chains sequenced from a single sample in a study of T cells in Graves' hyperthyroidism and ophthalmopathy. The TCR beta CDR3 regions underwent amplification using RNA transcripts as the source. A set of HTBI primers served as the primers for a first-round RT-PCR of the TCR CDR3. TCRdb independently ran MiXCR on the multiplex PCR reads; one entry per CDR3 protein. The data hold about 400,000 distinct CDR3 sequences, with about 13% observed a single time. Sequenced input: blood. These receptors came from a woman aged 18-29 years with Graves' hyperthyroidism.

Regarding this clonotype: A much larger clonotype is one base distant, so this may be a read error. CDR3 residues: CASCPDEGGLYGYTF. DNA for the CDR3: TGTGCCAGCTGCCCCGACGAGGGAGGACTATATGGCTACACCTTC. This sequence joins TRBV12-3 or TRBV12-4 and TRBJ1-2; D call uncertain. The V end lost 8 bases, the J end lost 5 bases, and 21 bases lay between the germline ends. The CDR3 totals 15 residues.

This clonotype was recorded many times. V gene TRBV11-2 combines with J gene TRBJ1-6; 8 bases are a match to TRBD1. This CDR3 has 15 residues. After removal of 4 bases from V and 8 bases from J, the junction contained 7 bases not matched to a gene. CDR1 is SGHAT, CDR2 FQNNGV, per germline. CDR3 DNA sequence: TGTGCCAGCAGCTCACGGACAGGGTTGGATTCACCCCTCCACTTT. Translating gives CASSSRTGLDSPLHF.